These 20 T cell receptor beta chains share one sample of origin, sequenced in a study of sequential checkpoint blockade in melanoma. Treatment meaning: randomized to nivolumab then ipilimumab (arm A) or the reverse (arm B). The protocol was immunoSEQ multiplex PCR, while the TCRdb copy is restricted to in-frame clones and leaves out a portion. The sample yields under 3,000 clones, roughly 15% seen once. The sequences come from tumor tissue (inferred from file names), collected from a patient given nivolumab and ipilimumab in sequence. These receptors were taken from a human donor with melanoma.

This clone is medium-sized. The chain couples TRBV11-3 to TRBJ2-1, with 10 bases aligning to TRBD2. CDR1 and CDR2 from the germline V gene are SGHNT and YENEEA. This CDR3 is 16 amino acids long. V shed 5 bases, J shed 3 bases, and the junction held 7 bases outside the gene matches. DNA for the CDR3: TGTGCCAGCAGCCACGTGCTAGCGGGAGACTACAATGAGCAGTTCTTC. This gives the protein CASSHVLAGDYNEQFF.

By share, this clone ranks as medium-sized. The V call is TRBV28, the J call TRBJ1-5, with a weak D call TRBD1 (5 bases). The V end was cut by 2 bases, the J end by 3 bases, with 8 bases between. The CDR3 has 14 residues. Looked up from germline, CDR1 is MDHEN and CDR2 is SYDVKM. This CDR3 reads CASSLPGSNQPQHF. CDR3 coding DNA: TGTGCCAGCAGTTTACCAGGGTCCAATCAGCCCCAGCATTTT.

This chain links TRBV10-2 with TRBJ2-3, with 7 nucleotides matching TRBD1. The CDR3 covers 16 residues. The V and J ends lost 6 bases and 1 base, in that order; junction bases with no gene match: 10. Germline CDR1 is WSHSY and CDR2 is SAAADI. Here the CDR3 reads CASSHSTTGGTDTQYF. The CDR3 nucleotides are TGCGCCAGCAGCCACTCCACTACAGGGGGCACAGATACGCAGTATTTT.

By share, this clone counts as medium-sized. J is TRBJ2-5 and V is TRBV18; tentatively, D is TRBD1 (5 bases). CDR1 and CDR2 from the germline V gene are KGHSH and LQKENI. The CDR3 sequence is 12 residues long. With 3 bases removed from V and 9 bases from J, the gap between germline ends came to 11 bases. DNA for the CDR3: TGTGCCAGCTCACCGCGAGACAGTCCCCAGTACTTC. Its translation is CASSPRDSPQYF.

This clone was counted at least ten times. The chain is built from TRBV4-1 and TRBJ2-1; TRBD2 matches 7 bases. V dropped 5 bases and J dropped 6; count of bases not matched to a gene: 13. Germline V gene sequence: CDR1 MGHRA, CDR2 YSYEKL. CDR3 length equals 16 residues. CDR3 nucleotide sequence: TGCGCCAGCAGCTCCCCCGGACTAGACCGCTTCAATGAGCAGTTCTTC. Translating it yields CASSSPGLDRFNEQFF.

The chain carries TRBV6-8 and TRBJ2-7; 15 nucleotides align to TRBD2. Germline V gives CDR1 MNHGY, CDR2 SAAAGT. After removal of 8 bases from V and 3 bases from J, the junction contained 11 bases not matched to a gene. The CDR3 spans 17 residues. CDR3 in amino acids: CASARTSGRALVYEQYF. The CDR3 coding sequence is TGTGCCAGCGCGCGGACTAGCGGGAGGGCCCTGGTCTACGAGCAGTACTTC.

The sample holds a few counts of this clone. The CDR3 nucleotides are TGTGCCAGTAACCTAAGGTTAGCGGGAGCCCCAGATACGCAGTATTTT. Amino acids: CASNLRLAGAPDTQYF. V is TRBV19 and J is TRBJ2-3, with 9 bases lining up with TRBD2. Germline CDR1 and CDR2: LNHDA and SQIVND (reference sequence). This CDR3 region has 16 residues. Germline trimming cut 7 bases from V and 4 bases from J; bases unmatched to any gene: 12.

This clone was counted only a few times. This chain links TRBV19 with TRBJ2-1; D might be TRBD2 (5 bases). CDR1 is LNHDA, CDR2 SQIVND, per germline (reference sequence). This CDR3 contains 13 residues. Trimming pared 7 bases from V and 8 bases from J, leaving 15 bases between. The CDR3 is CASTISGMDEQFF. The DNA for the CDR3 is TGTGCCAGTACCATTTCGGGGATGGATGAGCAGTTCTTC. The full variable domain, with the rest looked up from reference TRBV19 and TRBJ2-1, is DGGITQSPKYLFRKEGQNVTLSCEQNLNHDAMYWYRQDPGQGLRLIYYSQIVNDFQKGDIAEGYSVSREKKESFPLTVTSAQKNPTAFYLCASTISGMDEQFFGPGTRLTVL.

The V gene is TRBV30, the J gene TRBJ1-1, with unresolved D. V lost 2 bases and J 3 bases, leaving 13 bases between the germline ends. Germline V lookup: CDR1 GTSNPN, CDR2 SVGIG (reference sequence). The CDR3 totals 14 residues. The CDR3 spells CAWSRTTPDTEAFF. In DNA, the CDR3 is TGTGCCTGGAGTAGAACCACTCCGGACACTGAAGCTTTCTTT.

By frequency in the sample, this clone is medium-sized (0.01 to 0.1%). A read error may account for a junction end that differs from germline. The chain uses TRBV19 and TRBJ1-1, with 9 bases matching TRBD1. From germline, CDR1 is LNHDA and CDR2 SQIVND (reference sequence). This CDR3 region has 13 residues. The CDR3 is CASNIQGATEAFF. The CDR3 coding sequence is TGTGCCAGTAATATACAGGGGGCCACTGAAGCTTTCTTT. Complete variable domain (other parts from reference TRBV19 and TRBJ1-1): DGGITQSPKYLFRKEGQNVTLSCEQNLNHDAMYWYRQDPGQGLRLIYYSQIVNDFQKGDIAEGYSVSREKKESFPLTVTSAQKNPTAFYLCASNIQGATEAFFGQGTRLTVV.

This chain links TRBV7-7 with TRBJ1-5; D unclear. V lost 3 bases, J lost 0 bases, and 18 bases lay in between. Germline lookup yields CDR1 SSHAT and CDR2 FNYEAQ (reference sequence). The CDR3 runs 18 residues. CDR3 residues: CASSLYIVDGRSNQPQHF. As DNA, the CDR3 is TGTGCCAGCAGCTTGTATATAGTTGACGGACGTAGCAATCAGCCCCAGCATTTT.

This clone is deemed medium-sized. The chain couples TRBV11-3 to TRBJ2-7, with D possibly TRBD2 on 5 matching bases. With 5 bases removed from V and 3 bases from J, the gap between germline ends came to 23 bases. Germline V gene data show CDR1 as SGHNT and CDR2 as YENEEA. The CDR3 consists of 17 residues. CDR3 amino acids: CASSPTLNRAENYEQYF. Here the CDR3 DNA reads TGTGCCAGCAGCCCAACCCTGAATCGAGCGGAAAACTACGAGCAGTACTTC.

The chain has TRBV19 and TRBJ1-5; the match to TRBD1 covers 7 bases. The CDR3 contains 13 residues. Germline-derived CDR1 and CDR2 are LNHDA and SQIVND (reference sequence). Unmatched junction bases numbered 5, after V lost 5 bases and J lost 7 bases. The CDR3 DNA follows: TGTGCCAGTAGTGCCGACAGGGTCCAGCCCCAGCATTTT. It yields the protein CASSADRVQPQHF.

This clone was detected only a few times. This chain links TRBV28 with TRBJ2-5, with D perhaps TRBD2 (6 bases). V shed 5 bases and J shed 2 bases, with 15 bases lying between them. The CDR3 sequence is 15 residues long. The germline V gene has CDR1 MDHEN and CDR2 SYDVKM. The CDR3 DNA reads as TGTGCCAGCAGTGGAACGTCCGGGGGACAAGAGACCCAGTACTTC. Translating gives CASSGTSGGQETQYF.

This clone has a count of ten or more. V gene TRBV9 combines with J gene TRBJ2-6; D remains unclear. The CDR3 runs 17 residues. Per the germline V gene, CDR1 is SGDLS and CDR2 is YYNGEE. The germline V and J ends were trimmed by 5 bases and 0 bases, with 15 bases remaining between them. The CDR3 loop reads CASSELFGFSGANVLTF. The CDR3 DNA reads as TGTGCCAGCAGTGAGTTGTTTGGTTTCTCTGGGGCCAACGTCCTGACTTTC.

This clone was detected a few times. The chain joins TRBV28 to TRBJ2-3; maybe TRBD2 (6 bases). V was shortened by 4 bases and J by 3 bases, with 14 bases between the two germline ends. CDR3 size: 15 residues. Germline lookup yields CDR1 MDHEN and CDR2 SYDVKM. The CDR3 spells CASSYTSAGTDTQYF. The CDR3 DNA is TGTGCCAGCAGTTATACTTCAGCGGGTACAGATACGCAGTATTTT.

This clone is categorized as medium-sized. The V gene is TRBV28, the J gene TRBJ1-5; 10 nucleotides agree with TRBD1. CDR1 and CDR2 (germline): MDHEN, SYDVKM. This CDR3 comprises 16 residues. The V segment lost 2 bases and the J segment 6 bases; nucleotides outside the gene matches: 7. CDR3 nucleotides: TGTGCCAGCAGTTTAGGGGCGGGGACAGGGGTTCAGCCCCAGCATTTT. It yields the protein CASSLGAGTGVQPQHF.

Relative to its sample, this clone is medium-sized. The chain uses TRBV11-3 and TRBJ2-7; 7 bases fit TRBD1. Germline CDR1 and CDR2: SGHNT and YENEEA. The CDR3 length is 14 residues. J was trimmed by 3 bases and V by 5 bases; bases with no gene match: 7. Here the CDR3 DNA reads TGTGCCAGCAGCGTCCGGGACAGCTACTACGAGCAGTACTTC. Its protein product is CASSVRDSYYEQYF.

This clone was seen at least ten times. This sequence joins TRBV28 and TRBJ1-2, with no clear D. V was pared by 1 base and J by 4 bases, with 13 bases between. From germline, CDR1 is MDHEN and CDR2 SYDVKM. The CDR3 covers 15 residues. The CDR3 loop is CASSLSMDWGYGYTF. CDR3 in DNA: TGTGCCAGCAGTTTATCAATGGACTGGGGCTATGGCTACACCTTC.

This clone showed up just a few times. This chain links TRBV11-3 with TRBJ2-1, with D hard to call. V lost 3 bases and J lost 1, with 10 bases in between. The germline CDR1 and CDR2 sequences are SGHNT and YENEEA. This CDR3 has 15 residues. CDR3 bases: TGTGCCAGCAGCTTGACCCCGACTTCCTACAATGAGCAGTTCTTC. Translation gives CASSLTPTSYNEQFF. Based on the CDR3 plus reference TRBV11-3 and TRBJ2-1, the full variable domain is EAGVVQSPRYKIIEKKQPVAFWCNPISGHNTLYWYLQNLGQGPELLIRYENEEAVDDSQLPKDRFSAERLKGVDSTLKIQPAELGDSAVYLCASSLTPTSYNEQFFGPGTRLTVL.